This T cell receptor beta chain is from a study of control samples from healthy donors and cancer patients. The V gene's germline CDR1 is SGHRS and CDR2 YFSETQ. CDR3 length equals 12 residues. V gave up 4 bases and J gave up 4 bases, with 8 bases separating them. Profiled with immunoSEQ multiplex PCR; TCRdb holds only in-frame clones, not every one. This table has about 120,000 clones, approximately 88% appearing once. Material for sequencing was blood. The TCR sequence derives from a man aged 35 to 55 in good health. The rearrangement joins TRBV5-1 to TRBJ1-2; D uncertain. The CDR3 spells CASSQNSYGYTF. As DNA, the CDR3 is TGCGCCAGCAGCCAGAACAGCTATGGCTACACCTTC.